The T cell receptor (beta chain) under discussion was sequenced for a study of blood T cell repertoires in COVID-19 (dated by TCRdb to 2018 to 2020). General notes on the study: Samples from collaborators originated in the United States, Italy and Spain and spanned both the acute and convalescent phases of COVID-19. The material from the prospective study consisted of cDNA or gDNA derived from T cells, B-cell-depleted T cells, or PBMCs. Deeply sampled blood TCRbeta repertoires from subjects exposed to, actively infected with, or recovered from COVID-19 were included in the dataset. A freely available public database, intended as a resource for researchers studying the immune response to SARS-CoV-2, is where the repertoires were released. Samples came from the ongoing ImmuneRACE study (first 160 participants) plus 1,254 subjects from 6 global collaborators. A de-identified subject ID, COVID-19 status, age in years and sex were almost always included in the sample metadata. Where available, HLA class I and class II types were taken from metadata supplied by the sample provider and were not determined by assay-based typing. Overall results and qualifications from the work: The amount of clinical and demographic metadata varied by source and participant and was provided uncurated.

In regard to this clone: What this receptor recognizes is not known. No quality values exist for individual bases; no much larger clone is one base distant.

The CDR3, cysteine through phenylalanine, is 13 amino acids long. Kept here is only the CDR3 DNA, which spans 39 bases and is read in frame from base 1. Cut back by 3 bases and 3 bases, the V and J ends lie 6 bases apart. The germline V gene provides CDR1 ENHRY and CDR2 SYGVKD. TCRbeta CDR3 regions were amplified from genomic DNA by means of the immunoSEQ Assay, a bias-controlled multiplex PCR. The original methods were these. Nucleated cell counts per sample were estimated from amplification of reference gene primers within the assay. Sequence reads were collapsed and filtered to measure the absolute abundance of every unique TCRbeta CDR3 rearrangement. For each sample, productive Simpson clonality was calculated by taking the square root of Simpson's diversity index across productive rearrangements. The table was pulled from immuneACCESS by TCRdb, which kept in-frame rearrangements only. Such tables lose some clones; where checked, under half of the loss comes from unresolved V genes, and the rest has no known cause. V and J calls and clone size are as listed in that table; D and trimming were resolved from the DNA. The sample has about 480,000 clones on record, 85% to 90% of them singletons. 1.5% to 2% of the sample comes from the top ten.

In the prospective study, participants were about 18 to 95 years old, resided in fewer than 25 geographic areas of the United States, and were enrolled through a virtual design. Cohort assignment in the prospective study relied on participant-reported clinical history from a screening survey and a study questionnaire. ImmuneRACE Cohort 3 recovered participants were defined by two consecutive negative NP/OP PCR tests, healthcare professional clearance, or symptom resolution. In the prospective study, mobile phlebotomists collected whole blood, serum and a nasopharyngeal or oropharyngeal swab from each participant. Over a roughly 2-month period, participants in the prospective study had the option of providing additional blood draws and questionnaires. Before DNA extraction, blood samples from the prospective study were shipped at room temperature or frozen.

The sequence is built from TRBV10-3 and TRBJ1-3, with the D gene call left open. The material sequenced was PBMCs or T cells enriched from blood (not recorded which). The sequence was obtained from a woman aged 35 to 49 who had recovered from COVID-19. CDR3 region: CAISETVGNTIYF. The sequenced DNA is TGTGCCATCAGTGAAACAGTTGGAAACACCATATATTTT.